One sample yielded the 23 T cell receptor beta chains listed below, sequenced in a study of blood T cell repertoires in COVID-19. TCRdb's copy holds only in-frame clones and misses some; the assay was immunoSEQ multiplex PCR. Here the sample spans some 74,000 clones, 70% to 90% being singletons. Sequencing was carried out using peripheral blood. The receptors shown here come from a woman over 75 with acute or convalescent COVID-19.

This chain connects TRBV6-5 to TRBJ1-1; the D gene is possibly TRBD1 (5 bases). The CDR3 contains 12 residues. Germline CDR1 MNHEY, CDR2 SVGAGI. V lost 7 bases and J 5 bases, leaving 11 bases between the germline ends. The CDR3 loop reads CASIGGLTEAFF. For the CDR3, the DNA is TGTGCCAGCATCGGGGGGTTGACTGAAGCTTTCTTT.

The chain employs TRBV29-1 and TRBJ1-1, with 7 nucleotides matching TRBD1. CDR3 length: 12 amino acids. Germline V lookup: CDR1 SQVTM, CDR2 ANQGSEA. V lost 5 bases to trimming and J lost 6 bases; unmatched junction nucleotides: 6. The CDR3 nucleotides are TGCAGCGTTTCTCGACAGGGATCTGAAGCTTTCTTT. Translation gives CSVSRQGSEAFF. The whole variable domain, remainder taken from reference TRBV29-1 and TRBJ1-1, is SAVISQKPSRDICQRGTSLTIQCQVDSQVTMMFWYRQQPGQSLTLIATANQGSEATYESGFVIDKFPISRPNLTFSTLTVSNMSPEDSSIYLCSVSRQGSEAFFGQGTRLTVV.

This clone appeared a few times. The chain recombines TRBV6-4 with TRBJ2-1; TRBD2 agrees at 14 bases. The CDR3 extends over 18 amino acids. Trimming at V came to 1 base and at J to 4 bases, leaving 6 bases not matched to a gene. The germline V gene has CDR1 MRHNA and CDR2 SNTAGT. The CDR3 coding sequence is TGTGCCAGCAGTGACTTGGGACTAGCGGGAGCGACGTACAATGAGCAGTTCTTC. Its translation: CASSDLGLAGATYNEQFF.

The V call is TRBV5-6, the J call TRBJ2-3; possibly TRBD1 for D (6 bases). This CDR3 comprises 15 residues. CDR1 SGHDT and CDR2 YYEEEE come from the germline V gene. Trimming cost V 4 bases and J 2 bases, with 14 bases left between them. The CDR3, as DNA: TGTGCCAGCAGCCATCCCGACAGGTACACAGATACGCAGTATTTT. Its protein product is CASSHPDRYTDTQYF.

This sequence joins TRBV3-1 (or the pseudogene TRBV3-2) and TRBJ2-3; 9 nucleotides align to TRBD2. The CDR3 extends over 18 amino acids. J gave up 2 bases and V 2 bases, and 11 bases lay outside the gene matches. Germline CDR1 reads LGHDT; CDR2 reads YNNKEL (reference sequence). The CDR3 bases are TGTGCCAGCAGCCAATACCCCGGTCTAGCGGGAAACACAGATACGCAGTATTTT. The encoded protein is CASSQYPGLAGNTDTQYF.

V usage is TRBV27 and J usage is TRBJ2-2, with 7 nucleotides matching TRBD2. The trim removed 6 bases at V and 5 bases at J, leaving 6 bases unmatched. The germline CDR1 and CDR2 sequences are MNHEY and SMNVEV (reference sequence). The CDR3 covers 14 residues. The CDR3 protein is CASRRAGVTGELFF. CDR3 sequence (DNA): TGTGCCAGCAGGCGGGCGGGAGTTACCGGGGAGCTGTTTTTT.

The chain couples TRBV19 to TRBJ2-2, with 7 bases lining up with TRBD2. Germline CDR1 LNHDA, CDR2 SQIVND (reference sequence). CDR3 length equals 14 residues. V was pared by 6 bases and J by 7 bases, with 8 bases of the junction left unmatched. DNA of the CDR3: TGTGCCAGTAGGCACCTTGGGGGGGACGGGGAGCTGTTTTTT. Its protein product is CASRHLGGDGELFF.

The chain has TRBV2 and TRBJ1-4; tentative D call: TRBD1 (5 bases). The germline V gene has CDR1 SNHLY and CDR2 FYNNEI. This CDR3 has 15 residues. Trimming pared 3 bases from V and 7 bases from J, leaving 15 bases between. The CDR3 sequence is CASSDESGMGEKLFF. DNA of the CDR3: TGTGCCAGCAGTGACGAGTCAGGGATGGGTGAAAAACTGTTTTTT.

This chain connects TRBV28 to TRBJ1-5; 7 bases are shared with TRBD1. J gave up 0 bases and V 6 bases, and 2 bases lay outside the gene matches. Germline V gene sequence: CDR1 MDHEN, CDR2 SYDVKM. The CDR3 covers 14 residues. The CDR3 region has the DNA TGTGCCAGCAGACCAGGGGGTAGCAATCAGCCCCAGCATTTT. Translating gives CASRPGGSNQPQHF.

The CDR3, as DNA: TGTGCCAGCAGTTTAACAGGAGCCTACGAGCAGTACTTC. Amino acids: CASSLTGAYEQYF. This chain connects TRBV12-3 or TRBV12-4 to TRBJ2-7; D perhaps matches TRBD1 (5 bases). The V end was cut by 2 bases, the J end by 2 bases, with 7 bases between. The CDR3 contains 13 residues.

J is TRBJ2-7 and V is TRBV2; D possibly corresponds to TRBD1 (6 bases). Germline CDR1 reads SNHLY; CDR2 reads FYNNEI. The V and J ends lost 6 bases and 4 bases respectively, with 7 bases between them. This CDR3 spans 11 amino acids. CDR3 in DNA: TGTGCCAGCAGGGACAGTTACGAGCAGTACTTC. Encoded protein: CASRDSYEQYF.

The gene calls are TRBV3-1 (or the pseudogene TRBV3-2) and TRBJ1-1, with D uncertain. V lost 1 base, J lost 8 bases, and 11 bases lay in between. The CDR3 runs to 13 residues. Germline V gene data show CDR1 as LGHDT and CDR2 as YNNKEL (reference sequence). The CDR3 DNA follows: TGTGCCAGCAGCCAAGCCGTCGGGTTAGAAGCTTTCTTT. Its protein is CASSQAVGLEAFF.

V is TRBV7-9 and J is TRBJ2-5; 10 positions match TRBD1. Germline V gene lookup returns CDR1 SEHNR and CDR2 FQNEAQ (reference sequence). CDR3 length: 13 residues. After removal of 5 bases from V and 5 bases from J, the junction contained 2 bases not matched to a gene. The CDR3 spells CASSPGQGETQYF. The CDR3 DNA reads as TGTGCCAGCAGCCCGGGACAGGGGGAGACCCAGTACTTC.

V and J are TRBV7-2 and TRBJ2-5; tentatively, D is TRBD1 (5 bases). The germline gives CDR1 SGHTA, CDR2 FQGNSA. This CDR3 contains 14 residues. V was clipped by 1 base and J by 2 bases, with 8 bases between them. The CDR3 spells CASSLGGSQETQYF. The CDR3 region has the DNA TGTGCCAGCAGCTTAGGGGGCTCACAAGAGACCCAGTACTTC.

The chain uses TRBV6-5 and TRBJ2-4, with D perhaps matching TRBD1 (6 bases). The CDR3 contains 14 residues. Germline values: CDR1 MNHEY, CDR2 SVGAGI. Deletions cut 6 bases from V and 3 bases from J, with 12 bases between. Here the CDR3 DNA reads TGTGCCAGCAGAGGGGACATTCTCAAAAACATTCAGTACTTC. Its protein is CASRGDILKNIQYF.

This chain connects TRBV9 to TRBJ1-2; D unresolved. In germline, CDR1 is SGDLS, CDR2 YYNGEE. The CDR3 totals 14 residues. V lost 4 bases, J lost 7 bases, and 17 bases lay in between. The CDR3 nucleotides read TGTGCCAGCAGCTCCTCCCGGGGATCCCCTGGCTACACCTTC. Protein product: CASSSSRGSPGYTF.

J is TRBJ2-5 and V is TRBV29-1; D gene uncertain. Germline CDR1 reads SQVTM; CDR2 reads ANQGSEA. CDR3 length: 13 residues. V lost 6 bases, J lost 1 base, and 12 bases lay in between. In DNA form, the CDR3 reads TGCAGCGTCCGGCAGGCCCCCCAAGAGACCCAGTACTTC. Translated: CSVRQAPQETQYF.

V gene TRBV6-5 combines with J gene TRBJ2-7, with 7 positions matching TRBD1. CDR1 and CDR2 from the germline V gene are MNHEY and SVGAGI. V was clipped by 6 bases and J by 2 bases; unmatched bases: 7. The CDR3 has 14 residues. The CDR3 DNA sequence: TGTGCCAGCAGGCGAAGACAGGGTACCTACGAGCAGTACTTC. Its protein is CASRRRQGTYEQYF.

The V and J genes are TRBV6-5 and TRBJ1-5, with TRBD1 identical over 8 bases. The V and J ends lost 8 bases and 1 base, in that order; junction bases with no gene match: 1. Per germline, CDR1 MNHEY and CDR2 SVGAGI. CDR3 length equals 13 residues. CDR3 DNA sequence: TGTGCCAGCCAGGGGGCCAGCAATCAGCCCCAGCATTTT. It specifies CASQGASNQPQHF.

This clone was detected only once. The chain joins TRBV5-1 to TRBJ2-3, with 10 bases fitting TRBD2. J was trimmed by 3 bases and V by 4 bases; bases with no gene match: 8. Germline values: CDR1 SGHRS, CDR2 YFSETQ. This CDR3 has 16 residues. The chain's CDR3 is CASSPLAGVITDTQYF. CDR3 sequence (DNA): TGCGCCAGCAGCCCCCTAGCGGGAGTGATTACAGATACGCAGTATTTT. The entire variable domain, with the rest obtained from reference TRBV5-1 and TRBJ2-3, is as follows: KAGVTQTPRYLIKTRGQQVTLSCSPISGHRSVSWYQQTPGQGLQFLFEYFSETQRNKGNFPGRFSGRQFSNSRSEMNVSTLELGDSALYLCASSPLAGVITDTQYFGPGTRLTVL.

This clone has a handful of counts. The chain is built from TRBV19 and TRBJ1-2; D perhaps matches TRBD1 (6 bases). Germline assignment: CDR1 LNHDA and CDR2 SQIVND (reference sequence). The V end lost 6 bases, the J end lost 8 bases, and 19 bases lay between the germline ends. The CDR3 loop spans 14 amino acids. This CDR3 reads CASSIRGPYRGYTF. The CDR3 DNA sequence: TGTGCCAGTAGCATCAGGGGCCCCTATAGAGGCTACACCTTC.

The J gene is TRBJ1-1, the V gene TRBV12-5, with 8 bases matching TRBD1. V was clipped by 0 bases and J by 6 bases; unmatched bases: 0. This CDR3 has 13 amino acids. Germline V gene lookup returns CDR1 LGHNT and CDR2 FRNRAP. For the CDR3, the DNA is TGTGCTAGTGGTTTGGTACAGGGGGCTGAAGCTTTCTTT. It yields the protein CASGLVQGAEAFF.

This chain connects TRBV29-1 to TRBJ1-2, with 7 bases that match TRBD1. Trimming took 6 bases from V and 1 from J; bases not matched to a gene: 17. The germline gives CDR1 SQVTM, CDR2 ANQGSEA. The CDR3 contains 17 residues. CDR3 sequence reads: CSVLNNNGQENNYGYTF. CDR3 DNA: TGCAGCGTCCTTAATAATAACGGACAGGAAAATAACTATGGCTACACCTTC.